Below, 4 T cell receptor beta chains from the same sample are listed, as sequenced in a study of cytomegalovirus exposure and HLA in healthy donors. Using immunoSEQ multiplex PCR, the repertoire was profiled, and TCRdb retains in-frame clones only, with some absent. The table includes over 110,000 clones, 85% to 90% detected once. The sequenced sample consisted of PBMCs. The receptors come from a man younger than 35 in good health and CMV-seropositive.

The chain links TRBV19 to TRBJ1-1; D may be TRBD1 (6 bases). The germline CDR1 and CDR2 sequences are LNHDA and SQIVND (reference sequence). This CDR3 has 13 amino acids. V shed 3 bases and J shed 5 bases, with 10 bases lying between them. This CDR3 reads CASSIGRGTEAFF. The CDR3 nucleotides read TGTGCCAGTAGTATTGGAAGGGGGACTGAAGCTTTCTTT.

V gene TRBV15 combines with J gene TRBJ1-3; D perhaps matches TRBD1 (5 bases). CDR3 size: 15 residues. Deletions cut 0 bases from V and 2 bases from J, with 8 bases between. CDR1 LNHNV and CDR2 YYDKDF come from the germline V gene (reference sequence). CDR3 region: CATSRDKGAGNTIYF. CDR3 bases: TGTGCCACCAGCAGAGATAAAGGGGCTGGAAACACCATATATTTT.

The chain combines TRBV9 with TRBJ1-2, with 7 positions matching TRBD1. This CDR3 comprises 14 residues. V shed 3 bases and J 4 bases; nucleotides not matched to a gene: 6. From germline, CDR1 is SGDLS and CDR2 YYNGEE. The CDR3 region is CASSGGQIRYGYTF. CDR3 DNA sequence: TGTGCCAGCAGCGGGGGACAGATTCGCTATGGCTACACCTTC. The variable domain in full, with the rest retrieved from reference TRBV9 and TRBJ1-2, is DSGVTQTPKHLITATGQRVTLRCSPRSGDLSVYWYQQSLDQGLQFLIQYYNGEERAKGNILERFSAQQFPDLHSELNLSSLELGDSALYFCASSGGQIRYGYTFGSGTRLTVV.

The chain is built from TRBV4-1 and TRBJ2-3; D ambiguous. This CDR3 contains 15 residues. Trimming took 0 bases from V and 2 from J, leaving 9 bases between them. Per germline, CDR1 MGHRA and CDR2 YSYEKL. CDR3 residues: CASSQDWQSTDTQYF. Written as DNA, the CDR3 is TGCGCCAGCAGCCAAGATTGGCAGTCCACAGATACGCAGTATTTT.